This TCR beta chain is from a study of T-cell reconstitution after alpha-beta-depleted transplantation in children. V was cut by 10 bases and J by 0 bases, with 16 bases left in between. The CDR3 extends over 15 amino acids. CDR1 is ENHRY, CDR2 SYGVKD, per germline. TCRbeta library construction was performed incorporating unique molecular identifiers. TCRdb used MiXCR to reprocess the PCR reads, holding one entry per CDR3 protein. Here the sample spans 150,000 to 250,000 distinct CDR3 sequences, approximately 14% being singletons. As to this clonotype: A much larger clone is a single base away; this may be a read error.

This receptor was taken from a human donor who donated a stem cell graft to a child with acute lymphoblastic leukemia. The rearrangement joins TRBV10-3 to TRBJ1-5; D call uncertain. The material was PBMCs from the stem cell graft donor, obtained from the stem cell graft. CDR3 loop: CATAVGENSNQPQHF. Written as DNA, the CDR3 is TGTGCCACCGCAGTGGGCGAGAATAGCAATCAGCCCCAGCATTTT.